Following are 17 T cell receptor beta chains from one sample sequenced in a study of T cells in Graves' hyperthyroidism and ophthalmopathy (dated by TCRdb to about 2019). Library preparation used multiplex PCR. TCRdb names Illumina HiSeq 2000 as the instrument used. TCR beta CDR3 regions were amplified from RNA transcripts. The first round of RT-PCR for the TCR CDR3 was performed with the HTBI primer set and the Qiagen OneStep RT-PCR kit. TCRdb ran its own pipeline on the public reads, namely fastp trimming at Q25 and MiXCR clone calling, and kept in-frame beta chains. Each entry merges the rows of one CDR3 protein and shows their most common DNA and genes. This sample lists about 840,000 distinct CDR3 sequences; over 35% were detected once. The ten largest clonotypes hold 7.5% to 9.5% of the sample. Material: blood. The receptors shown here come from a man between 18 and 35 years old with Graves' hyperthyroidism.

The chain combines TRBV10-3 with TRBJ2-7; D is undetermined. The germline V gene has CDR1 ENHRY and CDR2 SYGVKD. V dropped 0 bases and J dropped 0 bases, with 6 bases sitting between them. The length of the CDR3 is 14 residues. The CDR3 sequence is CAISESEASYEQYF. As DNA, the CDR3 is TGTGCCATCAGTGAGTCGGAAGCCTCCTACGAGCAGTACTTC.

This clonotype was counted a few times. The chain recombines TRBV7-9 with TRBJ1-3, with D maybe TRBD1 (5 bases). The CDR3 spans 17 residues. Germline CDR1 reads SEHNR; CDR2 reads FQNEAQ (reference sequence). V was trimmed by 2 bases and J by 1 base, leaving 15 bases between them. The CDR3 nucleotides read TGTGCCAGCAGCTTATCCGGGGACCCTCCGTCTGGAAACACCATATATTTT. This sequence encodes CASSLSGDPPSGNTIYF.

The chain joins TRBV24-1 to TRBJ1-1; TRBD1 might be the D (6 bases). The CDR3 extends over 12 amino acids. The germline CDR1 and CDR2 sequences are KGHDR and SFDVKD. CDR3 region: CARQVTNAEAFF. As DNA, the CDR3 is TGTGCTAGACAGGTTACCAACGCTGAAGCTTTCTTT.

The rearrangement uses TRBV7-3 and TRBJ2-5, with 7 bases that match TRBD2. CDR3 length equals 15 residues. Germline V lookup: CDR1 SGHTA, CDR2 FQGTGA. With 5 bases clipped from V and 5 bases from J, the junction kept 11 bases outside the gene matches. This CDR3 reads CASSEKGRAFETQYF. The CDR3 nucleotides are TGTGCCAGCAGCGAAAAGGGGAGGGCGTTCGAGACCCAGTACTTC.

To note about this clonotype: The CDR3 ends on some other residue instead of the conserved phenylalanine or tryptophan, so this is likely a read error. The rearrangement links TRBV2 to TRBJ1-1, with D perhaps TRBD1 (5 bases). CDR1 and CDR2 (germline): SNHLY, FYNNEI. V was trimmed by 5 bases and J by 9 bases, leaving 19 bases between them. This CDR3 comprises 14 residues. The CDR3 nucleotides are TGTGCCAGCAGTTACGCGACAGCTAATTCAAAAGCTTTCCTT. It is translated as CASSYATANSKAFL.

CDR3 in DNA: TGCGCCAGCAGTGGGGCTAGCGGGTTCGGGGAGCTGTTTTTT. Its protein is CASSGASGFGELFF. V usage is TRBV10-2 and J usage is TRBJ2-2; 8 bases line up with TRBD2. The V gene's germline CDR1 is WSHSY and CDR2 SAAADI. The CDR3 contains 14 residues. After removal of 4 bases from V and 7 bases from J, the junction contained 5 bases not matched to a gene.

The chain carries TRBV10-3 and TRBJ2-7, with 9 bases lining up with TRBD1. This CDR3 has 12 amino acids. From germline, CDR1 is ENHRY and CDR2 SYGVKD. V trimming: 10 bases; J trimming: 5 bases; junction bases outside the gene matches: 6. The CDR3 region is CATGTGIDEQYF. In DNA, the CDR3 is TGTGCCACCGGGACAGGGATCGACGAGCAGTACTTC.

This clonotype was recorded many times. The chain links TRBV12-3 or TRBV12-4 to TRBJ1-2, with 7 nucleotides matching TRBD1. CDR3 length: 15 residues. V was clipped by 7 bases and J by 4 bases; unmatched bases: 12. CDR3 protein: CASTLVPTGRYGYTF. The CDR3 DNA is TGTGCCAGCACGCTTGTTCCGACAGGGCGCTATGGCTACACCTTC.

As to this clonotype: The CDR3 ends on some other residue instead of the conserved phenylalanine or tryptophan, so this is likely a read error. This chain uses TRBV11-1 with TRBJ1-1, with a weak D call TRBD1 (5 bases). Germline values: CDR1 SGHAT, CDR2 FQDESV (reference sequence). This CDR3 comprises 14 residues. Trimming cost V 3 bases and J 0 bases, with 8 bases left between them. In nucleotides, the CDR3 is TGTGCCAGCAGCTTCGGGGCGATGAACACTGAAGCTTTCTCT. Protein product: CASSFGAMNTEAFS.

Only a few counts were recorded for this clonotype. CDR3 loop: CASSVYGMNTEAFF. The CDR3, as DNA: TGTGCCAGTAGTGTCTACGGTATGAACACTGAAGCTTTCTTT. The chain joins TRBV19 to TRBJ1-1; D call uncertain. This CDR3 has 14 residues. V was clipped by 5 bases and J by 0 bases, with 10 bases between them. Germline V gives CDR1 LNHDA, CDR2 SQIVND (reference sequence). Supplemented by reference TRBV19 and TRBJ1-1, the full variable domain reads DGGITQSPKYLFRKEGQNVTLSCEQNLNHDAMYWYRQDPGQGLRLIYYSQIVNDFQKGDIAEGYSVSREKKESFPLTVTSAQKNPTAFYLCASSVYGMNTEAFFGQGTRLTVV.

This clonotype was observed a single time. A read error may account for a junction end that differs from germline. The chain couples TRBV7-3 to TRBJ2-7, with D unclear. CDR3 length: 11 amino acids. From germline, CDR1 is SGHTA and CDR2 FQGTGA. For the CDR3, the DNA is TGCGCCAGCACCCAAACTAACGAGCAGTACTTC. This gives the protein CASTQTNEQYF.

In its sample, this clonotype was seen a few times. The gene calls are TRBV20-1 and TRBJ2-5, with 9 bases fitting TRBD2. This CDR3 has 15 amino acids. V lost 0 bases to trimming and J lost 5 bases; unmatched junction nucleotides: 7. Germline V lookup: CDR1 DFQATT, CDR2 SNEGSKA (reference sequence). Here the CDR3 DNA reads TGCAGTGCTAGAGATCTAGCGGGAAGGGCGGAGACCCAGTACTTC. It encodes CSARDLAGRAETQYF.

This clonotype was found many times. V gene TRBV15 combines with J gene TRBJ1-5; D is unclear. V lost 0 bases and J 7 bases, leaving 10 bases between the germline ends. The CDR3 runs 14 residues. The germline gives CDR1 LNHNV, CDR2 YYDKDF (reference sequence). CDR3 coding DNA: TGTGCCACCAGCAGAGATCGATTTAACCAGCCCCAGCATTTT. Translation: CATSRDRFNQPQHF.

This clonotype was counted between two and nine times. This CDR3 is CASSSLTALGTNEKLFF. CDR3 bases: TGTGCCAGCAGTTCCTTGACCGCCCTGGGCACTAATGAAAAACTGTTTTTT. The chain is built from TRBV27 and TRBJ1-4; D is undetermined. The V gene lost 4 bases and the J gene lost 2 bases, with 17 bases spanning the gap. The V gene's germline CDR1 is MNHEY and CDR2 SMNVEV (reference sequence). This CDR3 has 17 amino acids.

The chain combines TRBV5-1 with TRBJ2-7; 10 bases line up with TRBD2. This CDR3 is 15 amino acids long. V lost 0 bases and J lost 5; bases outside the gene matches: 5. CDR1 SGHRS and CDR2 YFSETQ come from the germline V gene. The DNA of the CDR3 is TGCGCCAGCAGCTTGGAAACTAGCGGGGTAGACGAGCAGTACTTC. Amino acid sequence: CASSLETSGVDEQYF. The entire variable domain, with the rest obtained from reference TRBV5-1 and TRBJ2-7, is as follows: KAGVTQTPRYLIKTRGQQVTLSCSPISGHRSVSWYQQTPGQGLQFLFEYFSETQRNKGNFPGRFSGRQFSNSRSEMNVSTLELGDSALYLCASSLETSGVDEQYFGPGTRLTVT.

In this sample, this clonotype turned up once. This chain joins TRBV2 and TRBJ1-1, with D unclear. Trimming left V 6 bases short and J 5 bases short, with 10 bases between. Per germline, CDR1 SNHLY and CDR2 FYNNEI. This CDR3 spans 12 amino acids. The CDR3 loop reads CASRGGRTEAFF. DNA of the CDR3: TGTGCCAGCAGAGGCGGGAGGACTGAAGCTTTCTTT.

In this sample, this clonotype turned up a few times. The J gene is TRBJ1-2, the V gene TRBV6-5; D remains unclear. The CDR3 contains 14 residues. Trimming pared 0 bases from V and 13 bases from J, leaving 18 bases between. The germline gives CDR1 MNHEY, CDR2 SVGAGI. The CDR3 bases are TGTGCCAGCAGTTACTCAGGACCCCGAAACCGCCTCACCTTC. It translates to CASSYSGPRNRLTF.